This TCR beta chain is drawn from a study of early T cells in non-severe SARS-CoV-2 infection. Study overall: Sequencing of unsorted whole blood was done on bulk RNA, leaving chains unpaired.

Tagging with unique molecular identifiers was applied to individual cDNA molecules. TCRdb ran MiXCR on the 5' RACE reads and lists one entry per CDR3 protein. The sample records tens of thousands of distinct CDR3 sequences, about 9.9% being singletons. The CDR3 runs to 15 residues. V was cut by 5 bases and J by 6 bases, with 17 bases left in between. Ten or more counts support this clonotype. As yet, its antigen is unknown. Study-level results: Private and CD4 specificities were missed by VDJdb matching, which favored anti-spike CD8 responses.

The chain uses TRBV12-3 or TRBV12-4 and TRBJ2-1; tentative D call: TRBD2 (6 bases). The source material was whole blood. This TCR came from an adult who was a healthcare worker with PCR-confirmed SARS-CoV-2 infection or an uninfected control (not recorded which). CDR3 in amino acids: CASSLRGAGLNEQFF. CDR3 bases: TGTGCCAGCAGTCTCCGGGGTGCGGGGCTCAATGAGCAGTTCTTC.